This is a list of T cell receptor beta chains from one sample in a study of blood T cell repertoires in COVID-19. The method was immunoSEQ multiplex PCR; TCRdb's version includes in-frame clones alone and lacks a portion of them. The data show some 250,000 clones, roughly four fifths seen once. The sequenced material came from peripheral blood. The origin of the receptors is a woman aged 55-75 years with active or convalescent COVID-19. The CDR3 runs from the conserved cysteine through the conserved F or W. The order of the fields is D gene, V gene, J gene, clone size, CDR3 DNA, CDR3 protein. The D gene is left open where the match is weak. Part of the rows lack a size; the others show once, few, many or a class for expanded clones.

TRBD1	TRBV4-1	TRBJ1-5	NA	TGCGCCAGCAGCCCACAGGGGCGAGCGGGCAATCAGCCCCAGCATTTT	CASSPQGRAGNQPQHF
TRBD2	TRBV2	TRBJ2-7	NA	TGTGCCAGCAGTGTGAGGGGACTAGTTGGCGAGCAGTACTTC	CASSVRGLVGEQYF
NA	TRBV27	TRBJ1-1	NA	TGTGCCAGCAGTCCGGACAGTATGAACACTGAAGCTTTCTTT	CASSPDSMNTEAFF
TRBD1	TRBV6-1	TRBJ2-5	once	TGTGCCAGCAGTGGCACCCGGACAGGGGCAAGTTGGGACCAGTACTTC	CASSGTRTGASWDQYF
NA	TRBV30	TRBJ1-2	few	TGTGCCTGGAGTGACGGAGGGGCTTGGGGTGGCTACACCTTC	CAWSDGGAWGGYTF
TRBD1	TRBV3-1/TRBV3-2	TRBJ2-5	NA	TGTGCCAGCAGCCAAACCCGGGACAGGGTGTCAGAGACCCAGTACTTC	CASSQTRDRVSETQYF
NA	TRBV27	TRBJ1-1	NA	TGTGCCAGCAGTCCCCCGCCGGGATATGGTAGGGCTTTCTTT	CASSPPPGYGRAFF
NA	TRBV18	TRBJ2-5	NA	TGTGCCAGCTCACCCTTTCGCCAAGAGACCCAGTACTTC	CASSPFRQETQYF
NA	TRBV7-9	TRBJ1-4	NA	TGTGCCAGCAGCTTACGGGGGGACCATAATGAAAAACTGTTTTTT	CASSLRGDHNEKLFF
NA	TRBV4-1	TRBJ1-5	NA	TGCGCCAGCAGCCAAGATCCGGGCAGGGGAGCTCAGCCCCAGCATTTT	CASSQDPGRGAQPQHF
NA	TRBV25-1	TRBJ2-3	NA	TGTGCCAGCAGTGAAGCACAGGGTGGCGCAGATACGCAGTATTTT	CASSEAQGGADTQYF
NA	TRBV6-6	TRBJ1-1	NA	TGTGCCAGCAGTTACCAGCCAGAGACATCGAACACTGAAGCTTTCTTT	CASSYQPETSNTEAFF
TRBD1	TRBV6-5	TRBJ1-2	NA	TGTGCCAGCAGTCGACAGGGGAGGGGGAGTGGCTACACCTTC	CASSRQGRGSGYTF
TRBD1	TRBV15	TRBJ2-3	NA	TGTGCCACCAGCAGAGTAGGTGTGGGAGGGACAGGGGGACTGGATACGCAGTATTTT	CATSRVGVGGTGGLDTQYF
TRBD2	TRBV3-1/TRBV3-2	TRBJ2-3	NA	TGTGCCAGCAGCCGGACTAGCGGGGGTAAAGATACGCAGTATTTT	CASSRTSGGKDTQYF
NA	TRBV7-2	TRBJ2-1	few	TGTGCCAGCAGCTTAATGGCGGGGAGCTCCTACAATGAGCAGTTCTTC	CASSLMAGSSYNEQFF
TRBD2	TRBV7-9	TRBJ2-3	NA	TGTGCCAGCAGCTTAGGGCTAGCGGGGGGTAGCACAGATACGCAGTATTTT	CASSLGLAGGSTDTQYF
TRBD1	TRBV2	TRBJ1-3	NA	TGTGCCAGCAGCGTAACAGGGGGCGAGGACACCATATATTTT	CASSVTGGEDTIYF
NA	TRBV20-1	TRBJ2-1	few	TGCAGTGCTACTGACGCCACGGGCAATGAGCAGTTCTTC	CSATDATGNEQFF
TRBD2	TRBV5-1	TRBJ2-3	NA	TGCGCCAGCAGCCCCCGGACTAGCGGGGGCCGGGGATTTGGTACAGATACGCAGTATTTT	CASSPRTSGGRGFGTDTQYF
NA	TRBV5-1	TRBJ1-4	many	TGCGCCAGCAGCTTGGAAGGACTCCCGTTTGAAAAACTGTTTTTT	CASSLEGLPFEKLFF
NA	TRBV27	TRBJ2-7	NA	TGTGCCAGCAGTCCGTCCACTTCCTACGAGCAGTACTTC	CASSPSTSYEQYF
TRBD2	TRBV3-1/TRBV3-2	TRBJ2-1	NA	TGTGCCAGCAGCCACAGAAGCGGGGGGGCCGGGAATGAGCAGTTCTTC	CASSHRSGGAGNEQFF
TRBD1	TRBV7-9	TRBJ2-7	NA	TGTGCCAGCAGCTTCCGGGACAGAGCCTACGAGCAGTACTTC	CASSFRDRAYEQYF